This TCR beta chain originates from a study of blood T cell repertoires in COVID-19. Study at large: Sites across the United States, Italy and Spain contributed samples from acute and convalescent COVID-19.

This table comes from immunoSEQ multiplex PCR, and its TCRdb copy is limited to in-frame clones, with some not included. In the table there are over 85,000 clones, nearly 90% of which are singletons. V trimming: 5 bases; J trimming: 1 base; junction bases outside the gene matches: 7. CDR3 length: 17 residues. In germline, CDR1 is LNHDA, CDR2 SQIVND (reference sequence). This chain joins TRBV19 and TRBJ2-6; 8 nucleotides line up with TRBD1. The sequence was obtained from a human donor in a cohort sampled during active COVID-19. Specimen: peripheral blood. CDR3 nucleotide sequence: TGTGCCAGTAGTCGGGGACAGGTCTTTTCTGGGGCCAACGTCCTGACTTTC. Residues: CASSRGQVFSGANVLTF.